The source of this T cell receptor beta chain is a study of PD-L1 blockade in urothelial cancer. As for the study in general: Once treatment had started, blood was analyzed at 3 weeks (second dose) and again at 6 weeks.

The time point denotes: pretreatment peripheral blood. PCRs were each spiked with synthetic TCR analog templates. Data came from immunoSEQ multiplex PCR; TCRdb stores just in-frame clones and leaves some out. Among 50,000 to 55,000 clones listed, around 79% were seen once. The TCR was taken from a man between 65 and 85 years old with urothelial cancer. The specimen comprised PBMCs, sampled around atezolizumab (anti-PD-L1) treatment.

The chain's CDR3 is CASSVRPSTDTQYF. The CDR3 bases are TGTGCCAGCAGCGTGAGGCCTAGCACAGATACGCAGTATTTT. The chain recombines TRBV9 with TRBJ2-3; D is uncertain. The CDR3 sequence is 14 residues long. CDR1 and CDR2 (germline): SGDLS, YYNGEE. The V gene lost 2 bases and the J gene lost 0 bases, with 7 bases spanning the gap.